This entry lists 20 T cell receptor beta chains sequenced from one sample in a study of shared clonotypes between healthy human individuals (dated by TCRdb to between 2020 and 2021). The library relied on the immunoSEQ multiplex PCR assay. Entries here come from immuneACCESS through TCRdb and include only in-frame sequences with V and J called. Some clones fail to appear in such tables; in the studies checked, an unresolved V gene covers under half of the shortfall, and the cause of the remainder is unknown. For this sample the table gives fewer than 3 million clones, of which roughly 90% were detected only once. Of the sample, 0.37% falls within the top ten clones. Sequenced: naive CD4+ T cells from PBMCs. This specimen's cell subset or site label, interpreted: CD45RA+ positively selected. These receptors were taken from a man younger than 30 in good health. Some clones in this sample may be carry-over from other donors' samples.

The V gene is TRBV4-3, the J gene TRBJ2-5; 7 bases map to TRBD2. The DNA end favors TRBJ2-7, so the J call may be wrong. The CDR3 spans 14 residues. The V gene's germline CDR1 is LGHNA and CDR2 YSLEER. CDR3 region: CASSQREGLYEQYF. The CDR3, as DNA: TGCGCCAGCAGCCAAAGGGAGGGACTCTACGAGCAGTACTTC.

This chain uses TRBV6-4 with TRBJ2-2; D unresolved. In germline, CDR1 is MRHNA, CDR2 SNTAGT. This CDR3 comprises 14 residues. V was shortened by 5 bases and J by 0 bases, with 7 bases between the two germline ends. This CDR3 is CASSSVPNTGELFF. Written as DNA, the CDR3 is TGTGCCAGCAGTTCCGTCCCGAACACCGGGGAGCTGTTTTTT.

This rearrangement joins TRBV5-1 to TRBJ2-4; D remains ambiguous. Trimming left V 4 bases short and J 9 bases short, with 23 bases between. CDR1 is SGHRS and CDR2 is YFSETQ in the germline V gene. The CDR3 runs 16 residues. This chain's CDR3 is CASSDTTSGSHSIQYF. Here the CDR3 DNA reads TGCGCCAGCAGCGATACGACTTCCGGTAGTCATAGCATTCAGTACTTC.

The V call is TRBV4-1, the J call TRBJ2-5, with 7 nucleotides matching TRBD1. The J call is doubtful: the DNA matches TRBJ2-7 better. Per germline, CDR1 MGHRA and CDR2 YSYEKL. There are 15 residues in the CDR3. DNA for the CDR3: TGCGCCAGCAGCCAATATTTGGACAGGAGCTACGAGCAGTACTTC. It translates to CASSQYLDRSYEQYF.

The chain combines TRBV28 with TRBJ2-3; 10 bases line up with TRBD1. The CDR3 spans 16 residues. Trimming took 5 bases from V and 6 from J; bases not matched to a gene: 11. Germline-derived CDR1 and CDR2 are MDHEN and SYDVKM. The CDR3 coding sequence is TGTGCCAGCAGTACAGCCGGGACAGGGGATCCGGATACGCAGTATTTT. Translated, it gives CASSTAGTGDPDTQYF.

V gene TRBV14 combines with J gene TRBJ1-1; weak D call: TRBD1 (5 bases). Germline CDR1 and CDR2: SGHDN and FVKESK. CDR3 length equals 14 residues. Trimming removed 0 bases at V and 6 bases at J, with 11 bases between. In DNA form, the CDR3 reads TGTGCCAGCAGCCAAGATTGGGGGTACGCTGAAGCTTTCTTT. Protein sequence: CASSQDWGYAEAFF. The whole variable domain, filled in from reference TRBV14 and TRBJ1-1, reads EAGVTQFPSHSVIEKGQTVTLRCDPISGHDNLYWYRRVMGKEIKFLLHFVKESKQDESGMPNNRFLAERTGGTYSTLKVQPAELEDSGVYFCASSQDWGYAEAFFGQGTRLTVV.

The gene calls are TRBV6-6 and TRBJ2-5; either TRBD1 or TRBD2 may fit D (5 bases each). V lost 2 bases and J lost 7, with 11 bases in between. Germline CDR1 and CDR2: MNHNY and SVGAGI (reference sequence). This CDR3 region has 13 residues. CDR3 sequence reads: CASSYGDPGTQYF. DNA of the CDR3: TGTGCCAGCAGTTACGGGGACCCCGGGACCCAGTACTTC.

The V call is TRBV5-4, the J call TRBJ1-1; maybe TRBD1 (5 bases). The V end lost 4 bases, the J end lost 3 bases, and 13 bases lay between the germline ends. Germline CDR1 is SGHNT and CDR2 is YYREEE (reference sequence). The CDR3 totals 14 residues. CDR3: CASSMGGVDTEAFF. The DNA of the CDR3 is TGTGCCAGCAGCATGGGAGGGGTCGACACTGAAGCTTTCTTT.

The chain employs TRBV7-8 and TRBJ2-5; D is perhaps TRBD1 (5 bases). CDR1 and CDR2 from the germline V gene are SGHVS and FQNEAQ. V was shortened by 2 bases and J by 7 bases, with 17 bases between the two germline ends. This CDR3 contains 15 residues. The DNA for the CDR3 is TGTGCCAGCAGCTTAAACTGGGGCAGTACGGGGACCCAGTACTTC. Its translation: CASSLNWGSTGTQYF.

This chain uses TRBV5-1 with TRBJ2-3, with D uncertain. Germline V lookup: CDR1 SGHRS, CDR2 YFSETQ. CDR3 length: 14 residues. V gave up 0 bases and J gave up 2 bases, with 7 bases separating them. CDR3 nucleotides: TGCGCCAGCAGCTTGGCCTACCTCACAGATACGCAGTATTTT. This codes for CASSLAYLTDTQYF.

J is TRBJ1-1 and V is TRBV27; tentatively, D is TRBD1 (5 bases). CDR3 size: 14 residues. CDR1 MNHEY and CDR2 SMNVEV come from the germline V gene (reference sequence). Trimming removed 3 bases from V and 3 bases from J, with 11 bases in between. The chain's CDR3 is CASSLSRADTEAFF. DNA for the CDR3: TGTGCCAGCAGTTTGAGCAGGGCGGACACTGAAGCTTTCTTT.

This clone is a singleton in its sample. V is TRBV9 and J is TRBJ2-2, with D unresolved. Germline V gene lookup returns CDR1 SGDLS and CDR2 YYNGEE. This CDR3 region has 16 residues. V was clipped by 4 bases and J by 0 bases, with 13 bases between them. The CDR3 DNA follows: TGTGCCAGCAGCCCCAGACCCTTGGCGAACACCGGGGAGCTGTTTTTT. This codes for CASSPRPLANTGELFF.

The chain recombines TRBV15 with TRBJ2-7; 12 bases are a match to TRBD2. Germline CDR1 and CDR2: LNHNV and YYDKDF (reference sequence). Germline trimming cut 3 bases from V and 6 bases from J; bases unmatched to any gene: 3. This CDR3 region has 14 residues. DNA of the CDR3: TGTGCCACCAGCAGTGGACTAGCGGGGATCGAGCAGTACTTC. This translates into CATSSGLAGIEQYF.

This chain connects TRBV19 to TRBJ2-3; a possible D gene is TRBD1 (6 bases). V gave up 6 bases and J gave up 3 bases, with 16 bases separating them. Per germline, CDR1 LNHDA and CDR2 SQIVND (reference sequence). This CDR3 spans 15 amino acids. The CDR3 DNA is TGTGCCAGTAGGGTTCTTTGGCAGGGGACAGATACGCAGTATTTT. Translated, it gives CASRVLWQGTDTQYF.

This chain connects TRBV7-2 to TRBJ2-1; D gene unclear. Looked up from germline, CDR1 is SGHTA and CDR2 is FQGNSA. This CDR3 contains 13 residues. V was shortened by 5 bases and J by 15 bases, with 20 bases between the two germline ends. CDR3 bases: TGTGCCAGCAGCCAAGTCGGCCCCTGGTATGTGTTCTTC. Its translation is CASSQVGPWYVFF.

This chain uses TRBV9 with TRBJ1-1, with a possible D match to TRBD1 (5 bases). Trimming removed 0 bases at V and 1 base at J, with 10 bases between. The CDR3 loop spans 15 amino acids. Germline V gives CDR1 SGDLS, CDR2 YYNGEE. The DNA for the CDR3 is TGTGCCAGCAGCGTAGGGACCAGGGAGAACACTGAAGCTTTCTTT. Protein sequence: CASSVGTRENTEAFF.

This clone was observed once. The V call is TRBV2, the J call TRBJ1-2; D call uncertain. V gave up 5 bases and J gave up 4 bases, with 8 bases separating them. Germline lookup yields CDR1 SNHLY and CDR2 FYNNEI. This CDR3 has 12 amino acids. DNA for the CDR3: TGTGCCAGCAGTTTGATAGGCTATGGCTACACCTTC. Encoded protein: CASSLIGYGYTF.

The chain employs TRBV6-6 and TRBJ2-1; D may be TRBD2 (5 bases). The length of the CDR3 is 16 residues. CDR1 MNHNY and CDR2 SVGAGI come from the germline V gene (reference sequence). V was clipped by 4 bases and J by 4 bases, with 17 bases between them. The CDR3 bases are TGTGCCAGCAGTTTGCTTCGGTCTAGCAGATACAATGAGCAGTTCTTC. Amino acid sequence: CASSLLRSSRYNEQFF.

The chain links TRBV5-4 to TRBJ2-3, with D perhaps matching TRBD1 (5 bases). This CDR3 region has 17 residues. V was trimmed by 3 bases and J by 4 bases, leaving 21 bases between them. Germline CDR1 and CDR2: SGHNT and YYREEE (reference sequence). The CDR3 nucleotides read TGTGCCAGCAGCTCGATCATGGCTCCCAGGGATCCAGATACGCAGTATTTT. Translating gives CASSSIMAPRDPDTQYF.

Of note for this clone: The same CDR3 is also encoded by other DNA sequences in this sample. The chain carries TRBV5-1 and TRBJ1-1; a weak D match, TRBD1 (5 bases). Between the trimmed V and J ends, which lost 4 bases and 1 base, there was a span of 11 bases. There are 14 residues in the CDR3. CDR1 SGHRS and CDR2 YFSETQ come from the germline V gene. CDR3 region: CASSPGQSNTEAFF. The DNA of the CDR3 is TGCGCCAGCAGCCCGGGGCAGTCGAACACTGAAGCTTTCTTT.